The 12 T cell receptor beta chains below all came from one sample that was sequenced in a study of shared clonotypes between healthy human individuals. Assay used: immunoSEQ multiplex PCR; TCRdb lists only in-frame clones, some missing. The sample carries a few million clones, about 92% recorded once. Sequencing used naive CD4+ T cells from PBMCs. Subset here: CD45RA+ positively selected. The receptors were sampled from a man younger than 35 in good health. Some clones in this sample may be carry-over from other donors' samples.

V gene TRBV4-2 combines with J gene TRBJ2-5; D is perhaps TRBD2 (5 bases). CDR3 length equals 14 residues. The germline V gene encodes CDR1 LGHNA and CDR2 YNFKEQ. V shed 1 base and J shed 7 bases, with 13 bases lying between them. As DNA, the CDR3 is TGTGCCAGCAGCCAAGGTCAGGACCGGGGGACCCAGTACTTC. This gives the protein CASSQGQDRGTQYF.

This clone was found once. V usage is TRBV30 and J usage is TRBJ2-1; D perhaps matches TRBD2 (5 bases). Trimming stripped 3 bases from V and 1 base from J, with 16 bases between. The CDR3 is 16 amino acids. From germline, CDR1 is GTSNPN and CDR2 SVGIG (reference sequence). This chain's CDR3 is CAWSPGPTTSYNEQFF. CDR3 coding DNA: TGTGCCTGGAGCCCCGGCCCGACTACATCCTACAATGAGCAGTTCTTC.

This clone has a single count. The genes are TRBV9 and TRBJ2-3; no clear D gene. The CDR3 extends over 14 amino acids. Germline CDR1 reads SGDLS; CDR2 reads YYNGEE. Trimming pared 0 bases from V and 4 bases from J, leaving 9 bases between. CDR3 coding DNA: TGTGCCAGCAGCGTAGACCCAGGACCAGATACGCAGTATTTT. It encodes CASSVDPGPDTQYF.

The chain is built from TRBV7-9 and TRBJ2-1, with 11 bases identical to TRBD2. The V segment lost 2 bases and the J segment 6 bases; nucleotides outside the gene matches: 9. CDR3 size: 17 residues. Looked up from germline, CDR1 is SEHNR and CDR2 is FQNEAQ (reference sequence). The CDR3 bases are TGTGCCAGCAGCTTAATGCCTTGGCTAGCGGGAGGCAATGAGCAGTTCTTC. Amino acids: CASSLMPWLAGGNEQFF.

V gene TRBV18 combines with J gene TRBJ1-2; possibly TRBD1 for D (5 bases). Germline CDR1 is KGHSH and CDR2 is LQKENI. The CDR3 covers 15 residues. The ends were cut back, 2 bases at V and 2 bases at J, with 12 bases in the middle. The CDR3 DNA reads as TGTGCCAGCTCACCAAGATCCGCAGGGAACTATGGCTACACCTTC. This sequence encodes CASSPRSAGNYGYTF.

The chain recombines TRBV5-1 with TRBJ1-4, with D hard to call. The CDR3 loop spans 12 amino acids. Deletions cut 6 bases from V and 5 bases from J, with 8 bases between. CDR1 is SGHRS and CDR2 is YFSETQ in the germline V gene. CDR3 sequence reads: CASTTGNEKLFF. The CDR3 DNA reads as TGCGCCAGCACCACGGGAAATGAAAAACTGTTTTTT.

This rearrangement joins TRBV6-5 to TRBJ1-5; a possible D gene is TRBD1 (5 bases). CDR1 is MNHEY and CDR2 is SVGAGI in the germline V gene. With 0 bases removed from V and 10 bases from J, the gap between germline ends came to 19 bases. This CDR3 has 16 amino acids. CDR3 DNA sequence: TGTGCCAGCAGTTACTCGACACATGGGGGGATAGGACCCCAGCATTTT. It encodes CASSYSTHGGIGPQHF.

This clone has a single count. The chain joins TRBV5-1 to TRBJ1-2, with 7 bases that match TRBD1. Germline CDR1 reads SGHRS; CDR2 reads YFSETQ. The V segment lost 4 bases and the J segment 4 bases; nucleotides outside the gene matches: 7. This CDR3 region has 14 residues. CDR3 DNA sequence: TGCGCCAGCAGCACCGACAGGGTTTCCTATGGCTACACCTTC. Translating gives CASSTDRVSYGYTF.

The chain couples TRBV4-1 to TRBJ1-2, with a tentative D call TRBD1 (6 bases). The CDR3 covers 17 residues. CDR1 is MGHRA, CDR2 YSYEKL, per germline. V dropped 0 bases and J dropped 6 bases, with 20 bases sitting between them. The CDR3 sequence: CASSQDRGGLGVDGYTF. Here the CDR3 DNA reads TGCGCCAGCAGCCAAGATCGAGGGGGGCTCGGGGTCGATGGCTACACCTTC.

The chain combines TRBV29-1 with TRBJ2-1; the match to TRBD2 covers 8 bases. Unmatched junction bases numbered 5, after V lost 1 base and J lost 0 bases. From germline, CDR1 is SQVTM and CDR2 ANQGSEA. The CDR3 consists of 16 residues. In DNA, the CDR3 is TGCAGCGTTGAAGGTCGAAGCGGGAGCTCCTACAATGAGCAGTTCTTC. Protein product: CSVEGRSGSSYNEQFF.

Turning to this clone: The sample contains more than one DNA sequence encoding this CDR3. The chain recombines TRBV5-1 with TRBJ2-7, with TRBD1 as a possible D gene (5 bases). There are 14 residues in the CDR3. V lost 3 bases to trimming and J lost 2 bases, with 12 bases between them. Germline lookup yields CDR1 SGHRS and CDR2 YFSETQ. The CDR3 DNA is TGCGCCAGCAGCTCCCGGCAGGGCGCCTACGAGCAGTACTTC. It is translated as CASSSRQGAYEQYF.

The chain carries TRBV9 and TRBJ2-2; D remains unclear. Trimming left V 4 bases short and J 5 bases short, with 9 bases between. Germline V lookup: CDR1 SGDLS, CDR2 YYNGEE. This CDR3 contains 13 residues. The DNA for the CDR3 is TGTGCCAGCAGCATACACATAACCGGGGAGCTGTTTTTT. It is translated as CASSIHITGELFF.